The 31 T cell receptor beta chains listed next were all sequenced from one sample in a study of CD8+ T cells in alopecia areata. Extracted RNA was reverse transcribed into cDNA, the sequencing template. Some clones are missing from TCRdb's copy, which holds only in-frame ones; the method was immunoSEQ multiplex PCR. The table includes 150,000 to 200,000 clones, 60% detected once. Noted treatment: oral pan-JAK inhibitor, 5-10 mg twice daily. The sample here was CD4+ T cells sorted from blood, taken at week 24, from a patient treated with tofacitinib. These receptors were collected from a human donor with alopecia areata.

The chain carries TRBV5-1 and TRBJ2-2; TRBD1 aligns across 12 bases. This CDR3 comprises 15 residues. Losses at the gene ends were 3 bases for V and 6 bases for J; bases not matched to a gene: 3. CDR1 and CDR2 (germline): SGHRS, YFSETQ. CDR3 bases: TGCGCCAGCAGCTGGGGACAGGGGGCCCCCGGGGAGCTGTTTTTT. Its protein product is CASSWGQGAPGELFF.

This chain joins TRBV29-1 and TRBJ1-1; D is uncertain. This CDR3 is 11 amino acids long. Germline V CDR1 and CDR2: SQVTM, ANQGSEA. Trimming cost V 6 bases and J 8 bases, with 13 bases left between them. The CDR3 spells CSVARTVEAFF. CDR3 in DNA: TGCAGCGTCGCCAGGACGGTCGAAGCTTTCTTT.

This chain connects TRBV29-1 to TRBJ1-2; D ambiguous. The CDR3 contains 13 residues. V lost 0 bases to trimming and J lost 5 bases, with 10 bases between them. Looked up from germline, CDR1 is SQVTM and CDR2 is ANQGSEA. The CDR3 DNA is TGCAGCGTTGAAGATCAGGCAGGATATGGCTACACCTTC. Translation: CSVEDQAGYGYTF.

The chain employs TRBV29-1 and TRBJ2-7; 7 positions agree with TRBD1. Trimming removed 6 bases from V and 5 bases from J; junction bases left unmatched: 10. This CDR3 is built from 13 residues. The germline CDR1 and CDR2 sequences are SQVTM and ANQGSEA. CDR3 DNA: TGCAGCGTCGGGGCGACAGGGTCCAACGAGCAGTACTTC. Its translation: CSVGATGSNEQYF.

This clone was counted many times. The same CDR3 arises from other DNA sequences in this sample as well. The chain joins TRBV5-1 to TRBJ2-3; D is ambiguous. CDR1 is SGHRS, CDR2 YFSETQ, per germline. CDR3 size: 14 residues. With 1 base removed from V and 0 bases from J, the gap between germline ends came to 6 bases. DNA for the CDR3: TGCGCCAGCAGCTTGTCCGGTAGCACAGATACGCAGTATTTT. This gives the protein CASSLSGSTDTQYF.

This chain uses TRBV2 with TRBJ2-5; TRBD1 matches at 9 bases. Per germline, CDR1 SNHLY and CDR2 FYNNEI. The V gene end was trimmed by 2 bases and the J gene end by 5 bases; junction bases not matched to a gene: 15. The CDR3 contains 18 residues. The CDR3 is CASSESAVGTGSRETQYF. The CDR3 DNA reads TGTGCCAGCAGTGAATCCGCCGTGGGGACAGGGAGTAGGGAGACCCAGTACTTC.

V gene TRBV5-4 combines with J gene TRBJ2-5; tentative D call: TRBD1 (5 bases). This CDR3 is built from 14 residues. Between the trimmed V and J ends, which lost 0 bases and 5 bases, there was a span of 11 bases. CDR1 is SGHNT and CDR2 is YYREEE in the germline V gene (reference sequence). CDR3 amino acids: CASSLAGSRETQYF. The DNA of the CDR3 is TGTGCCAGCAGCTTGGCAGGGTCGAGGGAGACCCAGTACTTC.

In this sample, this clone turned up once. This chain uses TRBV30 with TRBJ2-5; 7 bases match TRBD2. V lost 4 bases and J lost 0; bases outside the gene matches: 11. CDR1 is GTSNPN, CDR2 SVGIG, per germline (reference sequence). The CDR3 loop spans 16 amino acids. Written as DNA, the CDR3 is TGTGCCTGGACGGGGCGGGGGAGGTCGTACCAAGAGACCCAGTACTTC. Encoded protein: CAWTGRGRSYQETQYF.

V gene TRBV5-6 combines with J gene TRBJ2-3; TRBD1 matches 7 bases. V gave up 2 bases and J gave up 2 bases; unmatched junction bases: 5. Germline V gene sequence: CDR1 SGHDT, CDR2 YYEEEE. The CDR3 is 15 residues long. Here the CDR3 DNA reads TGTGCCAGCAGCTTCGTTGACAGGGACACAGATACGCAGTATTTT. It specifies CASSFVDRDTDTQYF.

The V gene is TRBV4-1, the J gene TRBJ1-1; TRBD1 is a possible D gene (6 bases). Per the germline V gene, CDR1 is MGHRA and CDR2 is YSYEKL. V was clipped by 1 base and J by 9 bases, with 30 bases between them. There are 19 residues in the CDR3. As DNA, the CDR3 is TGCGCCAGCAGCCAAGTTATTAGGGCAGGGTCGGCACCAGGGGTTCAAGCTTTCTTT. Its protein is CASSQVIRAGSAPGVQAFF.

V usage is TRBV5-1 and J usage is TRBJ1-1; 7 bases fit TRBD1. Unmatched junction bases numbered 11, after V lost 3 bases and J lost 6 bases. Looked up from germline, CDR1 is SGHRS and CDR2 is YFSETQ. This CDR3 has 15 amino acids. The CDR3 loop reads CASSWDSRGVSEAFF. The CDR3 bases are TGCGCCAGCAGCTGGGACAGCCGAGGTGTGTCTGAAGCTTTCTTT.

This clone was seen only a few times. The V and J genes are TRBV29-1 and TRBJ1-1; D perhaps matches TRBD1 (6 bases). Trimming removed 7 bases from V and 3 bases from J, with 12 bases in between. Germline V lookup: CDR1 SQVTM, CDR2 ANQGSEA. The CDR3 runs to 12 residues. The CDR3 DNA is TGCAGCGCTACAACAGGGTACACTGAAGCTTTCTTT. It specifies CSATTGYTEAFF.

This clone was detected only a few times. CDR3 nucleotide sequence: TGTGCCAGCAGGACAGGGACCGAGCAGTACTTC. Translated: CASRTGTEQYF. This chain joins TRBV6-1 and TRBJ2-7, with 7 nucleotides matching TRBD1. The germline V gene has CDR1 MNHNS and CDR2 SASEGT. J was trimmed by 6 bases and V by 6 bases; bases with no gene match: 2. The length of the CDR3 is 11 residues.

The chain recombines TRBV11-2 with TRBJ2-2; D unclear. Germline V gives CDR1 SGHAT, CDR2 FQNNGV. V lost 0 bases, J lost 7 bases, and 3 bases lay in between. This CDR3 comprises 12 residues. CDR3 nucleotide sequence: TGTGCCAGCAGCTTAGATCGCGGGGAGCTGTTTTTT. This gives the protein CASSLDRGELFF.

This clone was counted ten times or more. CDR3 DNA sequence: TGTGCCCGACAGGGGAAACTGTTTTTT. Its protein product is CARQGKLFF. The chain employs TRBV27 and TRBJ1-4; the match to TRBD1 covers 8 bases. The V segment lost 11 bases and the J segment 11 bases; nucleotides outside the gene matches: 1. From germline, CDR1 is MNHEY and CDR2 SMNVEV (reference sequence). This CDR3 comprises 9 residues.

V gene TRBV30 combines with J gene TRBJ1-1; D unresolved. The CDR3 length is 12 residues. V was trimmed by 7 bases and J by 1 base, leaving 10 bases between them. CDR1 GTSNPN and CDR2 SVGIG come from the germline V gene (reference sequence). The CDR3 loop is CASSTGNTEAFF. In DNA form, the CDR3 reads TGTGCCTCCTCGACTGGGAACACTGAAGCTTTCTTT.

In this sample, this clone turned up a few times. V is TRBV7-2 and J is TRBJ2-7; D may be TRBD1 or TRBD2 (5 bases each). Germline V gives CDR1 SGHTA, CDR2 FQGNSA. This CDR3 region has 18 residues. Trimming took off 2 bases at V and 0 bases at J, with 20 bases between the two ends. Here the CDR3 reads CASSLFSLRDRNSYEQYF. The CDR3 DNA is TGTGCCAGCAGCTTATTTTCCCTCCGGGACCGGAACTCCTACGAGCAGTACTTC. Drawing the rest from reference TRBV7-2 and TRBJ2-7, the complete variable domain is GAGVSQSPSNKVTEKGKDVELRCDPISGHTALYWYRQSLGQGLEFLIYFQGNSAPDKSGLPSDRFSAERTGGSVSTLTIQRTQQEDSAVYLCASSLFSLRDRNSYEQYFGPGTRLTVT.

This clone was counted between two and nine times. This chain joins TRBV14 and TRBJ2-1; TRBD1 or TRBD2 may be the D gene (5 bases each). Germline CDR1 and CDR2: SGHDN and FVKESK. Trimming removed 4 bases from V and 7 bases from J, with 17 bases in between. This CDR3 contains 15 residues. The CDR3 is CASSPYGKGTNEQFF. The CDR3 DNA is TGTGCCAGCAGCCCATACGGGAAGGGGACGAATGAGCAGTTCTTC.

The chain joins TRBV7-8 to TRBJ2-1; possibly TRBD2 for D (5 bases). CDR1 and CDR2 (germline): SGHVS, FQNEAQ. V lost 2 bases and J lost 6, with 11 bases in between. This CDR3 is 14 amino acids long. In DNA, the CDR3 is TGTGCCAGCAGCTTAATCCCCGGGGTCAATGAGCAGTTCTTC. Encoded protein: CASSLIPGVNEQFF. Using reference TRBV7-8 and TRBJ2-1 for the parts outside the CDR3, the full variable domain is GAGVSQSPRYKVAKRGQDVALRCDPISGHVSLFWYQQALGQGPEFLTYFQNEAQLDKSGLPSDRFFAERPEGSVSTLKIQRTQQEDSAVYLCASSLIPGVNEQFFGPGTRLTVL.

This clone appeared a few times. This sequence joins TRBV29-1 and TRBJ1-1; D uncertain. Germline loops: CDR1 SQVTM, CDR2 ANQGSEA. Trimming removed 4 bases from V and 6 bases from J, with 12 bases in between. CDR3 length equals 12 residues. CDR3 sequence reads: CSVVPSLAEAFF. In nucleotides, the CDR3 is TGCAGCGTTGTCCCCTCCCTGGCTGAAGCTTTCTTT.

This chain connects TRBV29-1 to TRBJ1-5; D perhaps matches TRBD1 (6 bases). CDR1 SQVTM and CDR2 ANQGSEA come from the germline V gene. This CDR3 contains 13 residues. Trimming took 4 bases from V and 6 from J, leaving 13 bases between them. CDR3 bases: TGCAGCGTTGCGAACAGGGTGGGTCAGCCCCAGCATTTT. It encodes CSVANRVGQPQHF.

The V and J genes are TRBV7-2 and TRBJ1-5, with 12 nucleotides matching TRBD1. J was trimmed by 7 bases and V by 2 bases; bases with no gene match: 9. This CDR3 is 17 amino acids long. Germline-derived CDR1 and CDR2 are SGHTA and FQGNSA. The CDR3 DNA sequence: TGTGCCAGCAGCTTACGGGGGACAGGGGGCGCGGGGCAGCCCCAGCATTTT. Translating gives CASSLRGTGGAGQPQHF.

The sample holds one count of this clone. The chain's CDR3 is CATSTRTANTEAFF. DNA for the CDR3: TGTGCCACCAGCACTCGGACAGCGAACACTGAAGCTTTCTTT. The V gene is TRBV15, the J gene TRBJ1-1; maybe TRBD1 (6 bases). Trimming removed 4 bases at V and 1 base at J, with 10 bases between. This CDR3 is 14 amino acids long. Germline V gives CDR1 LNHNV, CDR2 YYDKDF (reference sequence).

This clone has more than one count but fewer than ten. The chain links TRBV18 to TRBJ1-6; TRBD1 matches 7 bases. The V and J ends lost 4 bases and 7 bases, in that order; junction bases with no gene match: 4. This CDR3 is 14 amino acids long. CDR1 is KGHSH and CDR2 is LQKENI in the germline V gene. As DNA, the CDR3 is TGTGCCAGCTCACTTCAGGGGGAAAATTCACCCCTCCACTTT. Translated, it gives CASSLQGENSPLHF.

The V gene is TRBV2, the J gene TRBJ2-7, with unresolved D. The CDR3 extends over 13 amino acids. V was shortened by 6 bases and J by 0 bases, with 9 bases between the two germline ends. CDR1 is SNHLY and CDR2 is FYNNEI in the germline V gene. The CDR3 sequence: CASRGPSSYEQYF. Here the CDR3 DNA reads TGTGCCAGCAGGGGTCCTAGCTCCTACGAGCAGTACTTC.

There are a few counts of this clone. The rearrangement links TRBV28 to TRBJ1-2, with D hard to call. The CDR3 runs 12 residues. V lost 7 bases and J 2 bases, leaving 8 bases between the germline ends. Germline V CDR1 and CDR2: MDHEN, SYDVKM. The CDR3 is CASTAENYGYTF. The CDR3 DNA sequence: TGTGCCAGCACTGCGGAGAACTATGGCTACACCTTC.

A remark on this clone: The identical CDR3 is also encoded by other nucleotide sequences in the sample. The chain carries TRBV30 and TRBJ1-6, with a possible D match to TRBD1 (6 bases). The CDR3 is made up of 14 amino acids. V lost 0 bases and J lost 7, with 10 bases in between. CDR1 and CDR2 from the germline V gene are GTSNPN and SVGIG (reference sequence). CDR3 coding DNA: TGTGCCTGGAGTGTACAGGGACGGAATTCACCCCTCCACTTT. It encodes CAWSVQGRNSPLHF.

The chain uses TRBV29-1 and TRBJ2-5; TRBD2 matches at 7 bases. V lost 6 bases, J lost 5 bases, and 12 bases stayed unmatched. The CDR3 has 14 residues. CDR1 is SQVTM, CDR2 ANQGSEA, per germline. CDR3: CSVDGLRGKETQYF. The CDR3 bases are TGCAGCGTCGACGGGTTGCGGGGGAAGGAGACCCAGTACTTC.

V and J are TRBV19 and TRBJ1-2, with TRBD1 matching 12 bases. Germline assignment: CDR1 LNHDA and CDR2 SQIVND (reference sequence). CDR3 length equals 14 residues. J gave up 6 bases and V 8 bases, and 7 bases lay outside the gene matches. CDR3 bases: TGTGCCAGTCGGGGACAGGGGGCATATAATGGCTACACCTTC. Translated: CASRGQGAYNGYTF.

V gene TRBV29-1 combines with J gene TRBJ2-2; no clear D gene. With 4 bases removed from V and 1 base from J, the gap between germline ends came to 10 bases. There are 14 residues in the CDR3. Per the germline V gene, CDR1 is SQVTM and CDR2 is ANQGSEA. The DNA of the CDR3 is TGCAGCGTTGGGTTTCAGTTGAACACCGGGGAGCTGTTTTTT. Translation: CSVGFQLNTGELFF.

This chain uses TRBV25-1 with TRBJ2-1; TRBD1 matches 9 bases. The CDR3 sequence is 14 residues long. J lost 5 bases, V lost 8 bases, and 7 bases had no gene match. Germline CDR1 is MGHDK and CDR2 is SYGVNS. The CDR3 protein is CASCGQGNNNEQFF. DNA of the CDR3: TGTGCCAGCTGCGGACAGGGGAACAACAATGAGCAGTTCTTC. The entire variable domain, with the rest obtained from reference TRBV25-1 and TRBJ2-1, is as follows: EADIYQTPRYLVIGTGKKITLECSQTMGHDKMYWYQQDPGMELHLIHYSYGVNSTEKGDLSSESTVSRIRTEHFPLTLESARPSHTSQYLCASCGQGNNNEQFFGPGTRLTVL.